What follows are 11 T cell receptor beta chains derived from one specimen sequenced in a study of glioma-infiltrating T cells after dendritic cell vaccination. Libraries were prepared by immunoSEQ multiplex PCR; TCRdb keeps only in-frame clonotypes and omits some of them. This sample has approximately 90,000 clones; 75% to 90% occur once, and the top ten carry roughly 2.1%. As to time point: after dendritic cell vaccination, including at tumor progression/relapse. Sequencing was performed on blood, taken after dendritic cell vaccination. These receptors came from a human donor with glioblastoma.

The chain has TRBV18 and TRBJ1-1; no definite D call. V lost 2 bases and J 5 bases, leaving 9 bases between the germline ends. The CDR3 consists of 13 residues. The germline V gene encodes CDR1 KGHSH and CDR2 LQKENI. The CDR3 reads CASSPIGFTEAFF. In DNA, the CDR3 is TGTGCCAGCTCACCAATCGGGTTTACTGAAGCTTTCTTT.

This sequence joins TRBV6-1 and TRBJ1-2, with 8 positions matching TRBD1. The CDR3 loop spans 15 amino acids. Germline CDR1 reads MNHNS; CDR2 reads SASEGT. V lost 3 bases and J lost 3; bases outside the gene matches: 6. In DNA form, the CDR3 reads TGTGCCAGCAGTGATGACGGCAGGGGGCACTATGGCTACACCTTC. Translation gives CASSDDGRGHYGYTF.

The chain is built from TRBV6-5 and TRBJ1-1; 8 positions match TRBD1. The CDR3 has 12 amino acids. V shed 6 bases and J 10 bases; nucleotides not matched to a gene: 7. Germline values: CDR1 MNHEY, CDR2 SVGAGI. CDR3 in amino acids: CASRALQGGAFF. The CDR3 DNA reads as TGTGCCAGCAGGGCGTTACAGGGGGGAGCTTTCTTT.

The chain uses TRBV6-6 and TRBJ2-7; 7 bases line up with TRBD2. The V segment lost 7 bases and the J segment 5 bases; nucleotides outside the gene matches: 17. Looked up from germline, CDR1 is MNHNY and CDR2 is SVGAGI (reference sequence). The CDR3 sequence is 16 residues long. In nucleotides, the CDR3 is TGTGCCAGCACCAGAGGAGGGTCGGGGGGAGGTCACGAGCAGTACGTC. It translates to CASTRGGSGGGHEQYV.

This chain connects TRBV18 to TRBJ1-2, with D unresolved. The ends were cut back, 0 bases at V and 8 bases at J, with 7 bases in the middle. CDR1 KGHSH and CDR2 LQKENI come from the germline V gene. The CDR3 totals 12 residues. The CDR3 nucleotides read TGTGCCAGCTCACCACCGGCGGAGGGCTACACCTTC. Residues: CASSPPAEGYTF.

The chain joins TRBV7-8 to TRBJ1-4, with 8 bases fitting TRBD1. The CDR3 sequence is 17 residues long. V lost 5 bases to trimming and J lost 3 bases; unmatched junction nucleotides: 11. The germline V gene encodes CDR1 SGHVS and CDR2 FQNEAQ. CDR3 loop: CASSRYTQGAANEKLFF. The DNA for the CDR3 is TGTGCCAGCAGCCGATACACCCAGGGGGCAGCTAATGAAAAACTGTTTTTT.

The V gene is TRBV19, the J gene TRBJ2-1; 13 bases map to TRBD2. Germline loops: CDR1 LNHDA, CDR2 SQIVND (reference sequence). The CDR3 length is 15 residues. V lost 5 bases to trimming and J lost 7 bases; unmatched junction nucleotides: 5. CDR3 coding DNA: TGTGCCAGTAGTCGGTTGACTAGCGGGAGGAATGAGCAGTTCTTC. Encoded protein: CASSRLTSGRNEQFF.

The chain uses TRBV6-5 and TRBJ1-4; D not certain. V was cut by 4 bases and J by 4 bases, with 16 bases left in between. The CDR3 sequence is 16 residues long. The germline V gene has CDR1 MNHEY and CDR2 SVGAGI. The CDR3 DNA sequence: TGTGCCAGCAGTTCACCCCAATCCGGGAGTAATGAAAAACTGTTTTTT. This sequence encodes CASSSPQSGSNEKLFF.

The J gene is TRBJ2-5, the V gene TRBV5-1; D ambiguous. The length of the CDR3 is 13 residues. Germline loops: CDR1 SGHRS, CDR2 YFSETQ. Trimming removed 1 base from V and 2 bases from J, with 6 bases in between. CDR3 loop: CASSLYLQETQYF. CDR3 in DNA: TGCGCCAGCAGCTTGTATTTACAAGAGACCCAGTACTTC.

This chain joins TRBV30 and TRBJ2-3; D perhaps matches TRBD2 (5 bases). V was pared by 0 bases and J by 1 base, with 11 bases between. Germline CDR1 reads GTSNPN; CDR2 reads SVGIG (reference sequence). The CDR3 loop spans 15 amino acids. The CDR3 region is CAWSVRSGGTDTQYF. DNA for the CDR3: TGTGCCTGGAGTGTACGTTCCGGGGGCACAGATACGCAGTATTTT.

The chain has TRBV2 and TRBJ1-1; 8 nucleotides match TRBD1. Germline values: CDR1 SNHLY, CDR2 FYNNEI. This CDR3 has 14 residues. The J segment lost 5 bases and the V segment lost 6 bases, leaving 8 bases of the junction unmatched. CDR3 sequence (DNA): TGTGCCAGCAGCCTAACGACAGGGGTGACTGAAGCTTTCTTT. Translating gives CASSLTTGVTEAFF.